This T cell receptor beta chain is drawn from a study of control samples from healthy donors and cancer patients. V was pared by 2 bases and J by 7 bases, with 8 bases of the junction left unmatched. Germline V CDR1 and CDR2: LGHNA, YSLEER. The CDR3 contains 16 residues. The method was immunoSEQ multiplex PCR; TCRdb's version includes in-frame clones alone and lacks a portion of them. The table includes more than 95,000 clones, 87% detected once. The material sequenced was blood. V and J are TRBV4-3 and TRBJ1-4, with 9 bases that match TRBD1. The TCR was taken from a man in his forties or fifties in good health. The DNA for the CDR3 is TGCGCCAGCAGCCAATTAATCGGGACAGGGAGTGAAAAACTGTTTTTT. It is translated as CASSQLIGTGSEKLFF.